This T cell receptor beta chain comes out of a study of shared clonotypes between healthy human individuals. Nashville, Tennessee was home to all donors, who were Caucasian adults. The data were produced by immunoSEQ multiplex PCR, yet TCRdb's version contains in-frame clones alone and is incomplete. Here the sample spans over a million clones, about 70% being singletons. The clonotype was recovered from a man aged 18 to 29 in good health. Sequencing was carried out using memory CD4+ T cells sorted from blood. This sample's subset: CD45RA-negative fraction.

This chain's CDR3 is CASSRRGSRGGSTEAFF. CDR3 in DNA: TGTGCCAGCAGCCGCCGGGGCTCTAGGGGCGGGAGTACTGAAGCTTTCTTT. The chain recombines TRBV7-9 with TRBJ1-1, with D perhaps matching TRBD1 (5 bases). The CDR3 totals 17 residues. Trimming removed 5 bases from V and 5 bases from J, with 24 bases in between. CDR1 and CDR2 from the germline V gene are SEHNR and FQNEAQ (reference sequence). Using reference TRBV7-9 and TRBJ1-1 for the parts outside the CDR3, the full variable domain is DTGVSQNPRHKITKRGQNVTFRCDPISEHNRLYWYRQTLGQGPEFLTYFQNEAQLEKSRLLSDRFSAERPKGSFSTLEIQRTEQGDSAMYLCASSRRGSRGGSTEAFFGQGTRLTVV.